The next 32 T cell receptor beta chains were all read from a single sample in a study of shared clonotypes between healthy human individuals. TCRdb's table, derived via immunoSEQ multiplex PCR, lists solely in-frame clones and lacks some. The table lists about 2.4 million clones, 80% to 95% of them singletons. The material sequenced was naive CD4+ T cells from PBMCs. The subset denotes: CD45RA+ positively selected. Receptors originate from a man aged 18 to 35 in good health. Some clones in this sample may be carry-over from other donors' samples.

This clone was detected only once. The chain uses TRBV15 and TRBJ2-5; D uncertain. Germline V CDR1 and CDR2: LNHNV, YYDKDF (reference sequence). The CDR3 totals 15 residues. V lost 0 bases, J lost 4 bases, and 12 bases lay in between. CDR3: CATSRDLGFGETQYF. The CDR3 bases are TGTGCCACCAGCAGAGATCTAGGTTTTGGAGAGACCCAGTACTTC.

V gene TRBV6-1 combines with J gene TRBJ1-6, with a tentative D call TRBD1 (6 bases). Trimming took off 3 bases at V and 5 bases at J, with 14 bases between the two ends. In germline, CDR1 is MNHNS, CDR2 SASEGT. This CDR3 comprises 16 residues. CDR3 in amino acids: CASSDGQRRNNSPLHF. DNA of the CDR3: TGTGCCAGCAGTGATGGACAGCGTCGCAATAATTCACCCCTCCACTTT.

This clone came up a few times. V gene TRBV10-1 combines with J gene TRBJ2-5, with D possibly matching TRBD1 (6 bases). The CDR3 is 16 residues long. Germline V gene sequence: CDR1 WNHNN, CDR2 SYGVQD (reference sequence). V lost 3 bases, J lost 2 bases, and 16 bases lay in between. The CDR3 spells CASSDCRQAPQETQYF. CDR3 nucleotide sequence: TGCGCCAGCAGTGATTGCAGACAGGCGCCACAAGAGACCCAGTACTTC.

This chain connects TRBV5-1 to TRBJ1-1; 9 nucleotides agree with TRBD1. The germline V gene encodes CDR1 SGHRS and CDR2 YFSETQ. The CDR3 spans 15 residues. V shed 2 bases and J 3 bases; nucleotides not matched to a gene: 5. The CDR3 protein is CASSFGGQGDTEAFF. CDR3 in DNA: TGCGCCAGCAGCTTTGGGGGACAGGGTGACACTGAAGCTTTCTTT.

The chain links TRBV11-2 to TRBJ1-2; no firm D call. Germline CDR1 and CDR2: SGHAT and FQNNGV. The CDR3 sequence is 12 residues long. Trimming removed 6 bases at V and 5 bases at J, with 10 bases between. CDR3: CASSREGYGYTF. In DNA, the CDR3 is TGTGCCAGCAGTCGAGAAGGGTATGGCTACACCTTC.

This chain uses TRBV6-1 with TRBJ2-1, with D perhaps matching TRBD1 (6 bases). Trimming left V 2 bases short and J 5 bases short, with 10 bases between. Germline V gene lookup returns CDR1 MNHNS and CDR2 SASEGT. The CDR3 length is 14 residues. The DNA of the CDR3 is TGTGCCAGCAGTGAAACCACAGGGCACAATGAGCAGTTCTTC. This codes for CASSETTGHNEQFF.

This chain connects TRBV2 to TRBJ2-1; D perhaps matches TRBD2 (5 bases). This CDR3 region has 14 residues. V shed 9 bases and J shed 2 bases, with 14 bases lying between them. CDR1 and CDR2 from the germline V gene are SNHLY and FYNNEI. In nucleotides, the CDR3 is TGTGCCAGTTTGAGCGGTAGTACCTACAATGAGCAGTTCTTC. Amino acids: CASLSGSTYNEQFF.

V is TRBV6-5 and J is TRBJ1-2; 7 bases fit TRBD1. V was clipped by 6 bases and J by 7 bases; unmatched bases: 8. The V gene's germline CDR1 is MNHEY and CDR2 SVGAGI. The CDR3 has 13 residues. The CDR3 DNA follows: TGTGCCAGCAGGTGGCAGGGGGACGGTGGCTACACCTTC. It translates to CASRWQGDGGYTF.

This clone came up once. The rearrangement uses TRBV30 and TRBJ2-1, with no clear D. There are 15 residues in the CDR3. Trimming pared 1 base from V and 0 bases from J, leaving 10 bases between. The germline gives CDR1 GTSNPN, CDR2 SVGIG (reference sequence). The CDR3, as DNA: TGTGCCTGGAGTGGAGAAAGAAGCTCCTACAATGAGCAGTTCTTC. The encoded protein is CAWSGERSSYNEQFF. The full variable domain, with the rest looked up from reference TRBV30 and TRBJ2-1, is SQTIHQWPATLVQPVGSPLSLECTVEGTSNPNLYWYRQAAGRGLQLLFYSVGIGQISSEVPQNLSASRPQDRQFILSSKKLLLSDSGFYLCAWSGERSSYNEQFFGPGTRLTVL.

The V call is TRBV14, the J call TRBJ2-7; 7 bases match TRBD1. This CDR3 has 15 amino acids. Unmatched junction bases numbered 13, after V lost 4 bases and J lost 7 bases. CDR1 is SGHDN, CDR2 FVKESK, per germline. CDR3 coding DNA: TGTGCCAGCAGCCTCACCGGGACAGTCCCCTGGGAGCAGTACTTC. It encodes CASSLTGTVPWEQYF.

This rearrangement joins TRBV18 to TRBJ2-1; 9 bases are shared with TRBD2. With V trimmed by 3 bases and J by 3 bases, 3 bases remained unmatched. Germline CDR1 KGHSH, CDR2 LQKENI. This CDR3 comprises 15 residues. The CDR3 spells CASSPIAGDYNEQFF. Here the CDR3 DNA reads TGTGCCAGCTCACCTATAGCGGGAGACTACAATGAGCAGTTCTTC. Based on the CDR3 plus reference TRBV18 and TRBJ2-1, the full variable domain is NAGVMQNPRHLVRRRGQEARLRCSPMKGHSHVYWYRQLPEEGLKFMVYLQKENIIDESGMPKERFSAEFPKEGPSILRIQQVVRGDSAAYFCASSPIAGDYNEQFFGPGTRLTVL.

This chain joins TRBV27 and TRBJ1-1; unclear D gene. V dropped 3 bases and J dropped 5 bases, with 13 bases sitting between them. The CDR3 has 14 amino acids. Per germline, CDR1 MNHEY and CDR2 SMNVEV (reference sequence). The CDR3 region is CASSFGWGGTEAFF. The CDR3 DNA reads as TGTGCCAGCAGTTTTGGGTGGGGAGGAACTGAAGCTTTCTTT.

J is TRBJ2-5 and V is TRBV19; D gene ambiguous. Germline V gene data show CDR1 as LNHDA and CDR2 as SQIVND (reference sequence). The CDR3 totals 14 residues. The V end was cut by 5 bases, the J end by 5 bases, with 15 bases between. The CDR3 loop is CASSPPNSWETQYF. The CDR3 DNA follows: TGTGCCAGTAGTCCCCCTAATAGCTGGGAGACCCAGTACTTC.

This chain links TRBV2 with TRBJ1-1, with D possibly matching TRBD1 (6 bases). This CDR3 contains 13 residues. Per germline, CDR1 SNHLY and CDR2 FYNNEI. The V gene lost 6 bases and the J gene lost 4 bases, with 12 bases spanning the gap. Written as DNA, the CDR3 is TGTGCCAGCAGAGCCAGGGGAGCCACTGAAGCTTTCTTT. Translation: CASRARGATEAFF.

This clone was observed a single time. The CDR3 nucleotides are TGTGCCAGCTCACCAGACAGGTCCAGGAGCGCCTACGAGCAGTACTTC. It is translated as CASSPDRSRSAYEQYF. The chain combines TRBV18 with TRBJ2-7; TRBD1 might be the D (6 bases). CDR1 KGHSH and CDR2 LQKENI come from the germline V gene. Trimming shortened V by 2 bases and J by 2 bases, and 16 bases separated the two germline ends. The CDR3 has 16 amino acids. The full variable domain, rest sourced from reference TRBV18 and TRBJ2-7, is NAGVMQNPRHLVRRRGQEARLRCSPMKGHSHVYWYRQLPEEGLKFMVYLQKENIIDESGMPKERFSAEFPKEGPSILRIQQVVRGDSAAYFCASSPDRSRSAYEQYFGPGTRLTVT.

The chain is built from TRBV7-2 and TRBJ2-7, with D perhaps matching TRBD2 (6 bases). CDR1 is SGHTA, CDR2 FQGNSA, per germline. V shed 1 base and J shed 2 bases, with 9 bases lying between them. This CDR3 spans 14 amino acids. CDR3 sequence (DNA): TGTGCCAGCAGCTTAGGTAGCGGACCCTACGAGCAGTACTTC. Protein sequence: CASSLGSGPYEQYF. The whole variable domain, remainder taken from reference TRBV7-2 and TRBJ2-7, is GAGVSQSPSNKVTEKGKDVELRCDPISGHTALYWYRQSLGQGLEFLIYFQGNSAPDKSGLPSDRFSAERTGGSVSTLTIQRTQQEDSAVYLCASSLGSGPYEQYFGPGTRLTVT.

The chain links TRBV7-3 to TRBJ2-5; D gene uncertain. V was trimmed by 3 bases and J by 1 base, leaving 6 bases between them. CDR1 and CDR2 from the germline V gene are SGHTA and FQGTGA. This CDR3 has 13 amino acids. The DNA of the CDR3 is TGTGCCAGCAGCTTCGGTGTCCAAGAGACCCAGTACTTC. This codes for CASSFGVQETQYF.

V and J are TRBV5-4 and TRBJ2-7, with 10 bases lining up with TRBD2. This CDR3 region has 16 residues. Germline V gives CDR1 SGHNT, CDR2 YYREEE (reference sequence). Trimming at V came to 4 bases and at J to 1 base, leaving 8 bases not matched to a gene. DNA of the CDR3: TGTGCCAGCAGCCCTACAAAGCGGGAGGGATCCTACGAGCAGTACTTC. Translated: CASSPTKREGSYEQYF.

This clone is a singleton in its sample. The chain carries TRBV2 and TRBJ2-7; 14 bases fit TRBD2. The CDR3 has 14 residues. The germline V gene encodes CDR1 SNHLY and CDR2 FYNNEI. Trimming cost V 5 bases and J 6 bases; bases outside gene matches: 3. CDR3 sequence reads: CASSKTSGRGEQYF. The CDR3 bases are TGTGCCAGCAGTAAGACTAGCGGGAGGGGCGAGCAGTACTTC.

As to this clone: Other DNA sequences in this sample translate to the same CDR3. The rearrangement uses TRBV7-2 and TRBJ2-7; no definite D call. V lost 2 bases and J lost 2, with 10 bases in between. The CDR3 runs 14 residues. From germline, CDR1 is SGHTA and CDR2 FQGNSA. CDR3 nucleotides: TGTGCCAGCAGCTTACTAGGACGGACCTACGAGCAGTACTTC. Translating gives CASSLLGRTYEQYF.

The J gene is TRBJ2-7, the V gene TRBV4-1, with D possibly being TRBD2 (6 bases). The CDR3 totals 14 residues. The ends were cut back, 4 bases at V and 4 bases at J, with 14 bases in the middle. CDR1 MGHRA and CDR2 YSYEKL come from the germline V gene. Written as DNA, the CDR3 is TGCGCCAGCAGCCTGGGACTGGAATTGTACGAGCAGTACTTC. This translates into CASSLGLELYEQYF.

The J gene is TRBJ2-1, the V gene TRBV7-2; 7 bases fit TRBD2. V lost 5 bases and J lost 5; bases outside the gene matches: 6. This CDR3 region has 14 residues. Germline assignment: CDR1 SGHTA and CDR2 FQGNSA. CDR3 DNA sequence: TGTGCCAGCAGCACCTACCGGGGGGACAATGAGCAGTTCTTC. Translating it yields CASSTYRGDNEQFF.

The chain couples TRBV10-1 to TRBJ2-4, with TRBD2 matching over 8 bases. This CDR3 contains 14 residues. Germline trimming cut 2 bases from V and 9 bases from J; bases unmatched to any gene: 6. Germline V CDR1 and CDR2: WNHNN, SYGVQD (reference sequence). The CDR3: CASSETSGRFIQYF. CDR3 sequence (DNA): TGCGCCAGCAGTGAGACCAGCGGGAGATTCATTCAGTACTTC.

The chain couples TRBV5-1 to TRBJ2-3; TRBD2 aligns across 13 bases. CDR3 length: 17 residues. V trimming: 3 bases; J trimming: 6 bases; junction bases outside the gene matches: 10. Per germline, CDR1 SGHRS and CDR2 YFSETQ. The CDR3 DNA sequence: TGCGCCAGCAGCTCCCGGACTAGCGGGAGTGGGTCGGATACGCAGTATTTT. Translated, it gives CASSSRTSGSGSDTQYF. Drawing the rest from reference TRBV5-1 and TRBJ2-3, the complete variable domain is KAGVTQTPRYLIKTRGQQVTLSCSPISGHRSVSWYQQTPGQGLQFLFEYFSETQRNKGNFPGRFSGRQFSNSRSEMNVSTLELGDSALYLCASSSRTSGSGSDTQYFGPGTRLTVL.

This sequence joins TRBV6-1 and TRBJ1-1; 7 bases match TRBD1. The junction had 9 bases not matched to a gene; V was cut back by 3 bases and J by 11 bases. The germline V gene encodes CDR1 MNHNS and CDR2 SASEGT. The CDR3 runs to 13 residues. The CDR3 sequence: CASSETGRGQAFF. The CDR3 bases are TGTGCCAGCAGTGAGACGGGGAGGGGGCAGGCTTTCTTT.

This chain connects TRBV5-4 to TRBJ1-6; unclear D gene. CDR1 is SGHNT, CDR2 YYREEE, per germline (reference sequence). The V end lost 3 bases, the J end lost 14 bases, and 9 bases lay between the germline ends. CDR3 length: 11 residues. CDR3 sequence: CASSSGATLHF. The CDR3 nucleotides read TGTGCCAGCAGCTCGGGAGCCACCCTCCACTTT. The full variable domain, in which reference TRBV5-4 and TRBJ1-6 provide the parts outside the CDR3, is ETGVTQSPTHLIKTRGQQVTLRCSSQSGHNTVSWYQQALGQGPQFIFQYYREEENGRGNFPPRFSGLQFPNYSSELNVNALELDDSALYLCASSSGATLHFGNGTRLTVT.

V gene TRBV2 combines with J gene TRBJ2-2; D might be TRBD1 or TRBD2, each matching 5 bases. V was shortened by 7 bases and J by 3 bases, with 12 bases between the two germline ends. The CDR3 is 14 residues long. CDR1 is SNHLY and CDR2 is FYNNEI in the germline V gene. CDR3 bases: TGTGCCAGCACCCAGAGAGGGGACACCGGGGAGCTGTTTTTT. Residues: CASTQRGDTGELFF.

The V call is TRBV28, the J call TRBJ1-1; 7 nucleotides line up with TRBD1. Germline V gene sequence: CDR1 MDHEN, CDR2 SYDVKM. The length of the CDR3 is 13 residues. V lost 1 base to trimming and J lost 7 bases; unmatched junction nucleotides: 3. The chain's CDR3 is CASSLYRGDEAFF. CDR3 nucleotide sequence: TGTGCCAGCAGTTTATACAGGGGTGATGAAGCTTTCTTT.

This chain joins TRBV5-5 and TRBJ1-3; perhaps TRBD1 as D (5 bases). This CDR3 is 15 amino acids long. Germline V lookup: CDR1 SGHKS, CDR2 YYEKEE (reference sequence). V was pared by 4 bases and J by 8 bases, with 19 bases between. The CDR3 protein is CASSQTSLGPDTIYF. CDR3 nucleotides: TGTGCCAGCAGCCAAACTTCCCTGGGGCCGGACACCATATATTTT.

V is TRBV7-8 and J is TRBJ2-7, with 7 positions matching TRBD1. The CDR3 is made up of 15 amino acids. Trimming removed 6 bases from V and 3 bases from J; junction bases left unmatched: 11. Germline V gene sequence: CDR1 SGHVS, CDR2 FQNEAQ. The CDR3 spells CASSHRDRAFYEQYF. The CDR3 region has the DNA TGTGCCAGCAGTCACCGGGACAGAGCTTTCTACGAGCAGTACTTC.

The chain recombines TRBV28 with TRBJ1-5; D call uncertain. V was trimmed by 11 bases and J by 0 bases, leaving 14 bases between them. Germline V gene sequence: CDR1 MDHEN, CDR2 SYDVKM. This CDR3 contains 14 residues. The CDR3 DNA follows: TGTGCCTGCGCCGGCTTTTCTAGCAATCAGCCCCAGCATTTT. Its translation: CACAGFSSNQPQHF.

The rearrangement joins TRBV7-9 to TRBJ2-7, with 7 nucleotides matching TRBD2. Germline V gene lookup returns CDR1 SEHNR and CDR2 FQNEAQ (reference sequence). V lost 3 bases and J lost 7; bases outside the gene matches: 9. The CDR3 totals 14 residues. The CDR3 region is CASSLAKASGEQYF. Written as DNA, the CDR3 is TGTGCCAGCAGCTTGGCCAAGGCTAGCGGTGAGCAGTACTTC.